The present entry profiles one T cell receptor (beta chain) with its context. No antigen is known for it. No much larger clonotype is one base removed from it; base qualities were not supplied. The TCR beta CDR3 regions were amplified from RNA transcripts. The first round of RT-PCR for the TCR CDR3 was performed with the HTBI primer set and the Qiagen OneStep RT-PCR kit. Libraries were constructed in a second round of multiplex PCR, after which size selection and purification were performed. Libraries were sequenced paired-end with 100 bp reads on an Illumina HiSeq2000. The study's processing was this. SOAPnuke was used to process the raw data, removing reads that contained adapters or uncalled bases, had a mean Phred below 15, or lacked an exact match to the constant primer or identifier. COPE v1.2.5 was used to merge high-quality paired reads, and clonotypes were defined as unique nucleotide sequences. MiTCR v1.1 was used to align clonotypes to the IMGT TRBV, TRBD and TRBJ reference segments. Analysis was restricted to V-J combinations with a frequency above 0.0001, which covered 99% to 99.2% of repertoires. A TCS score was defined as the ratio between F50 (clonal expansion) and ExV (chaos), using BLOSUM62-based TCRdist between CDR3 peptides within each V-J. Welch's t-statistics and random forest reduced several hundred V-J features to roughly 13, which were used in a naive Bayes classifier (R e1071). TCRdb applied fastp at Q25 and MiXCR to the public reads, then kept only in-frame beta chains. Every entry covers one CDR3 protein and lists the most common genes and DNA from its rows. The V and J calls, along with clone size, are taken from TCRdb and not from the paper's own processing. In this sample the table shows fewer than 850,000 distinct CDR3 sequences, 15% to 20% of which occur a single time. About 16% of the sample is held by the ten biggest clonotypes.

The data were taken from a study of T cells in Graves' hyperthyroidism and ophthalmopathy (dated by TCRdb to about 2019). Describing the broader study: Peripheral blood was collected at initial diagnosis, before any treatment. According to the paper, TCR Vbeta CDR3 sequencing was carried out on about 140 peripheral blood samples, which came from under 50 ophthalmopathy, around 75 hyperthyroidism and around 17 progressor patients. To identify TCR V-J signatures that set the groups apart, the researchers used a discovery cohort of more than 95 patients, made up of 43 with Graves' ophthalmopathy and 57 with stable Graves' hyperthyroidism. Prospective prediction of ophthalmopathy was tested in an independent validation cohort of 18 to 20 hyperthyroidism patients and some 17 patients who later progressed to ophthalmopathy. In several Graves' hyperthyroidism patients, the study also compared T-cell repertoires from thyroid tissue with T-cell repertoires from blood. Following sampling, methimazole starting at 30 mg daily was given to hyperthyroidism patients, and high-dose intravenous methylprednisolone was given to ophthalmopathy patients. The roughly 91 discovery patients were randomly divided into training and test sets at a 7:3 ratio.

The CDR3 spans 10 residues, from the cysteine through the phenylalanine. Only the CDR3 DNA is retained, 30 bases long and in frame from the first base. V is clipped by 5 bases and J by 16 bases, and the sequence between their germline boundaries is 12 bases long. CDR1 and CDR2, looked up from the germline V gene (reference sequence), are GTSNPN and SVGIG. Study-level results and caveats: In cross-validation, a model built on a 13 V-J signature told ophthalmopathy apart from stable hyperthyroidism with 87.88% sensitivity and approximately 84% specificity, and in testing the same model reached 80%/75%. During validation, the model predicted progression to ophthalmopathy a median of approximately 6 months ahead of onset, with around 65% sensitivity and about 75% specificity. Sample size was not statistically predetermined, and investigators were not blinded to group allocation. Most expanded thyroid clonotypes (frequency above 0.001) were also detected in blood, a finding suggesting that blood repertoires may reflect thyroid immune responses.

A patient counted as having stable Graves' hyperthyroidism if no progression to ophthalmopathy occurred over 18 months of follow-up. Hyperthyroidism patients were aged 18 to 65 years and newly diagnosed, with disease duration of less than 2 months. Any patient with an uncontrolled infection, another autoimmune disease, pregnancy or lactation was excluded. Diagnoses were based on clinical symptoms, serum thyroxine and TRAb, thyroid ultrasound and orbital computed tomography. PBMCs were separated from approximately 9.9 ml of fresh peripheral blood using Ficoll-Paque density gradient centrifugation. Trizol reagent was used to extract total RNA, and RNA quality was then checked on an Agilent 2100 Bioanalyzer.

Sequenced sample: blood. In this chain, TRBV30 is recombined with TRBJ1-6; the D gene lacks a confident call. The TCR was taken from a man aged 50-60 years with Graves' hyperthyroidism. CDR3 sequence: CAWSGIRLHF. The nucleotides read TGTGCCTGGTCCGGGATTCGACTCCACTTT.